A selection of T cell receptor beta chains follows, all from one sample in a study of blood T cell repertoires in COVID-19. Method: immunoSEQ multiplex PCR; TCRdb's copy keeps in-frame clones and lacks some. Of a few hundred thousand clones in the sample, roughly 84% were seen once. Sequenced material: PBMCs or T cells enriched from blood (not recorded which). These receptors all stem from a man in his thirties or forties in a cohort exposed to, infected with or recovered from COVID-19 (not recorded which). The CDR3 runs from the conserved cysteine through the conserved F or W. D genes are given only for firm matches. Only part of the rows carry a size: once, few, many, or a class if the clone is expanded.

V: TRBV27
size: NA
J: TRBJ2-2
D: NA
CDR3: CASSPWTSPKVTGELFF
DNA: TGTGCCAGCAGCCCTTGGACATCCCCGAAGGTCACCGGGGAGCTGTTTTTT

V: TRBV5-1
size: once
J: TRBJ2-7
D: NA
CDR3: CASSLSRDIPYEQYF
DNA: TGCGCCAGCAGCTTATCCCGGGACATTCCCTACGAGCAGTACTTC

V: TRBV19
size: NA
J: TRBJ2-1
D: TRBD1
CDR3: CASSIPPGQGLRNEQFF
DNA: TGTGCCAGTAGTATCCCTCCGGGACAGGGCCTTCGGAATGAGCAGTTCTTC

V: TRBV6-5
size: once
J: TRBJ1-4
D: TRBD1
CDR3: CASSYDPDRVGEKLFF
DNA: TGTGCCAGCAGTTATGACCCGGACAGGGTCGGAGAAAAACTGTTTTTT

V: TRBV28
size: once
J: TRBJ2-2
D: TRBD1
CDR3: CASSPYGTGDGELFF
DNA: TGTGCCAGCAGCCCCTATGGGACAGGGGACGGGGAGCTGTTTTTT

V: TRBV18
size: NA
J: TRBJ1-1
D: NA
CDR3: CASSRDRGYTEAFF
DNA: TGTGCCAGCTCCCGGGACCGGGGGTACACTGAAGCTTTCTTT

V: TRBV6-6
size: NA
J: TRBJ2-7
D: TRBD2
CDR3: CASSPTSGPPYEQYF
DNA: TGTGCCAGCAGTCCCACTAGCGGACCACCCTACGAGCAGTACTTC

V: TRBV6-5
size: NA
J: TRBJ2-2
D: NA
CDR3: CASSYEGIGELFF
DNA: TGTGCCAGCAGTTACGAGGGAATCGGGGAGCTGTTTTTT

V: TRBV9
size: few
J: TRBJ2-1
D: TRBD2
CDR3: CASSTLGLSLYNEQFF
DNA: TGTGCCAGCAGCACCTTGGGACTAAGCCTATACAATGAGCAGTTCTTC

V: TRBV7-9
size: NA
J: TRBJ1-1
D: NA
CDR3: CASSSGASVEAFF
DNA: TGTGCCAGCAGCTCCGGAGCATCAGTTGAAGCTTTCTTT

V: TRBV19
size: NA
J: TRBJ1-2
D: NA
CDR3: CASSPPGQYGYTF
DNA: TGTGCCAGTAGTCCCCCTGGACAGTATGGCTACACCTTC

V: TRBV5-4
size: NA
J: TRBJ2-7
D: NA
CDR3: CASSSGQRTYEQYF
DNA: TGTGCCAGCAGCTCCGGACAGCGAACCTACGAGCAGTACTTC

V: TRBV21-1
size: few
J: TRBJ1-3
D: NA
CDR3: CASSKDHSSSGNTIYF
DNA: TGTGCCAGCAGCAAAGATCACAGCAGCTCTGGAAACACCATATATTTT

V: TRBV27
size: NA
J: TRBJ2-7
D: NA
CDR3: CASSLGRGNEQYF
DNA: TGTGCCAGCAGCCTGGGTAGGGGTAACGAGCAGTACTTC

V: TRBV29-1
size: NA
J: TRBJ2-1
D: NA
CDR3: CSVITPDSYNEQFF
DNA: TGCAGCGTTATTACACCGGACAGCTACAATGAGCAGTTCTTC

V: TRBV14
size: NA
J: TRBJ2-1
D: TRBD2
CDR3: CASSQFPGGSGGNEQFF
DNA: TGTGCCAGCAGCCAATTCCCGGGAGGGTCGGGGGGCAATGAGCAGTTCTTC

V: TRBV20-1
size: NA
J: TRBJ2-3
D: NA
CDR3: CSAGKAQYF
DNA: TGCAGTGCCGGGAAGGCGCAGTATTTT

V: TRBV4-1
size: NA
J: TRBJ1-6
D: TRBD1
CDR3: CASSQDQTGGNSPLHF
DNA: TGCGCCAGCAGCCAAGATCAGACAGGGGGTAATTCACCCCTCCACTTT

V: TRBV5-1
size: NA
J: TRBJ2-7
D: NA
CDR3: CASSSGSYEQYF
DNA: TGCGCCAGCAGCTCGGGCTCCTACGAGCAGTACTTC

V: TRBV21-1
size: NA
J: TRBJ1-2
D: NA
CDR3: CASSKLQGETYYGYTF
DNA: TGTGCCAGCAGCAAATTACAGGGAGAGACTTACTATGGCTACACCTTC

V: TRBV19
size: NA
J: TRBJ2-2
D: TRBD2
CDR3: CASSYGLAGGPSGELFF
DNA: TGTGCCAGTAGTTACGGACTAGCGGGAGGGCCTAGCGGGGAGCTGTTTTTT

V: TRBV7-3
size: NA
J: TRBJ2-3
D: TRBD1
CDR3: CASSLRGTGSTDTQYF
DNA: TGTGCCAGCAGCTTAAGGGGGACAGGATCCACAGATACGCAGTATTTT

V: TRBV5-1
size: NA
J: TRBJ1-5
D: TRBD1
CDR3: CASSLPPGTGGSGLHQPQHF
DNA: TGCGCCAGCAGCTTACCCCCGGGGACAGGGGGTAGTGGGCTACATCAGCCCCAGCATTTT

V: TRBV7-9
size: NA
J: TRBJ2-7
D: TRBD1
CDR3: CASSFWTGPSYEQYF
DNA: TGTGCCAGCAGCTTCTGGACAGGGCCTTCCTACGAGCAGTACTTC

V: TRBV7-9
size: NA
J: TRBJ1-2
D: NA
CDR3: CASSLRGPGADGYTF
DNA: TGTGCCAGCAGCTTGCGGGGGCCAGGGGCAGATGGCTACACCTTC

V: TRBV19
size: NA
J: TRBJ1-2
D: NA
CDR3: CASSIVPIVSVNYGYTF
DNA: TGTGCCAGTAGTATAGTACCGATAGTTTCGGTAAACTATGGCTACACCTTC

V: TRBV27
size: NA
J: TRBJ2-1
D: TRBD2
CDR3: CASRTSGSYNEQFF
DNA: TGTGCCAGCAGGACTAGCGGCTCCTACAATGAGCAGTTCTTC

V: TRBV6-2/TRBV6-3
size: NA
J: TRBJ2-7
D: NA
CDR3: CASSRRRYEQYF
DNA: TGTGCCAGCAGTCGGAGGCGGTACGAGCAGTACTTC

V: TRBV28
size: once
J: TRBJ1-2
D: NA
CDR3: CASRGNRVSDTF
DNA: TGTGCCAGCAGGGGGAACAGGGTTTCTGACACCTTC

V: TRBV7-9
size: NA
J: TRBJ1-1
D: TRBD1
CDR3: CASRVKGATEAFF
DNA: TGTGCCAGCAGGGTTAAGGGGGCCACTGAAGCTTTCTTT